This T cell receptor (beta chain) was profiled in a study of control samples from healthy donors and cancer patients. This clone was counted a single time. Assay: immunoSEQ multiplex PCR; the TCRdb copy retains only in-frame clones and omits some. The sample has some 100,000 clones; about 88% are singletons. The CDR3 has 16 amino acids. Unmatched junction bases numbered 18, after V lost 10 bases and J lost 4 bases. CDR1 and CDR2 (germline): LNHDA, SQIVND (reference sequence). This clonotype was sampled from a woman aged 45-60 years in good health. Sequencing used blood. J is TRBJ1-1 and V is TRBV19; 7 nucleotides agree with TRBD1. The CDR3 nucleotides are TGTGCCATAGAGAGGGGGCGCGTTGTCTTGACCACTGAAGCTTTCTTT. It codes for CAIERGRVVLTTEAFF.